This TCR beta chain stems from a study of CD8 T cells in ankylosing spondylitis. MiXCR was run by TCRdb on the 5' RACE reads, yielding one entry per CDR3 protein. Of roughly 400,000 distinct CDR3 sequences detected, 20% to 25% appear once; the ten largest clones hold less than 20%. General study findings and limits: A TCR beta motif of 7 or 8 highly homologous variants appeared characteristic of ankylosing spondylitis blood.

Note on this clonotype: Its antigen is not identified.

V lost 1 base and J lost 10; bases outside the gene matches: 3. The CDR3 is 14 residues long. Germline CDR1 SEHNR, CDR2 FQNEAQ (reference sequence). The clonotype was recovered from a male donor with ankylosing spondylitis. The V gene is TRBV7-9, the J gene TRBJ2-3, with 12 nucleotides matching TRBD2. The sample was blood, either unsorted or a sorted T cell fraction (not recorded which). For the CDR3, the DNA is TGTGCCAGCAGCTTAGTTCTAGCGGGAGGGGCGCAGTATTTT. Translating it yields CASSLVLAGGAQYF.